This T cell receptor beta chain was captured by sequencing in a study of blood T cells in healthy people across ages. Whole-study results and caveats: Greater diversity and more naive CD4+ cells were seen in long-lived donors than in aged donors.

As concerns this clonotype: The target antigen is unknown.

The CDR3 loop spans 14 amino acids. V was cut by 5 bases and J by 9 bases, with 19 bases left in between. Germline V CDR1 and CDR2: SGHAT, FQNNGV. Then a second PCR, running roughly 7 to 11 cycles, was carried out with a sample-barcoded 5' primer and a J-beta primer mix. TCRdb passed the 5' RACE reads through MiXCR, listing each CDR3 protein once. The table has roughly 700,000 distinct CDR3 sequences, 32% seen once; the top ten hold about 16%. The TCR originated in a woman older than 75 in good health. Sequencing input: blood. The chain couples TRBV11-2 to TRBJ1-1; D might be TRBD1 (5 bases). The CDR3 DNA reads as TGTGCCAGCAGCCCCGGATTGAGGGACGAAAAAGCTTTCTTT. Translation: CASSPGLRDEKAFF. Full variable domain (rest looked up from reference TRBV11-2 and TRBJ1-1): EAGVAQSPRYKIIEKRQSVAFWCNPISGHATLYWYQQILGQGPKLLIQFQNNGVVDDSQLPKDRFSAERLKGVDSTLKIQPAKLEDSAVYLCASSPGLRDEKAFFGQGTRLTVV.